The 30 T cell receptor beta chains below come from one sample, sequenced in a study of spatial heterogeneity in lung cancer. Each CDR3 protein is one row after TCRdb ran MiXCR on the 5' RACE reads. The sample yields about 48,000 distinct CDR3 sequences, approximately 5% seen once. The time point was: sample taken at primary tumor resection. The sample consisted of PBMCs, taken at surgery. These receptor sequences come from a male donor with early-stage non-small cell lung cancer.

The table lists this clonotype with many counts. The CDR3 here is CASSLTGEETQYF. CDR3 DNA: TGTGCCAGCAGCTTGACAGGCGAGGAGACCCAGTACTTC. The chain uses TRBV5-5 and TRBJ2-5; perhaps TRBD1 as D (5 bases). The V end lost 1 base, the J end lost 5 bases, and 9 bases lay between the germline ends. Germline V gene sequence: CDR1 SGHKS, CDR2 YYEKEE (reference sequence). The CDR3 is 13 amino acids.

This clonotype has a count of ten or more. The chain links TRBV25-1 to TRBJ1-5; D gene unclear. The CDR3 is made up of 15 amino acids. Germline lookup yields CDR1 MGHDK and CDR2 SYGVNS. The ends were cut back, 2 bases at V and 1 base at J, with 9 bases in the middle. The CDR3 here is CASSEGGSSNQPQHF. CDR3 coding DNA: TGTGCCAGCAGTGAAGGAGGTTCCAGCAATCAGCCCCAGCATTTT.

The chain recombines TRBV13 with TRBJ2-1; 10 positions agree with TRBD2. Germline CDR1 reads PRHDT; CDR2 reads FYEKMQ (reference sequence). The CDR3 runs 16 residues. V lost 5 bases and J lost 1; bases outside the gene matches: 5. For the CDR3, the DNA is TGTGCCAGCAGCGGGCTAGCGGGAGTTTCCTACAATGAGCAGTTCTTC. Translating gives CASSGLAGVSYNEQFF. Variable domain in full (rest from reference TRBV13 and TRBJ2-1): AAGVIQSPRHLIKEKRETATLKCYPIPRHDTVYWYQQGPGQDPQFLISFYEKMQSDKGSIPDRFSAQQFSDYHSELNMSSLELGDSALYFCASSGLAGVSYNEQFFGPGTRLTVL.

The sample holds many counts of this clonotype. The chain recombines TRBV5-5 with TRBJ2-3; D remains unclear. Germline V lookup: CDR1 SGHKS, CDR2 YYEKEE (reference sequence). With 0 bases removed from V and 1 base from J, the gap between germline ends came to 3 bases. The CDR3 covers 13 residues. The CDR3: CASSLGGTDTQYF. CDR3 DNA sequence: TGTGCCAGCAGCTTGGGGGGCACAGATACGCAGTATTTT.

This clonotype was counted ten times or more. This chain links TRBV5-1 with TRBJ1-4; the D is unclear. CDR3 length equals 14 residues. The V and J ends lost 3 bases and 0 bases respectively, with 6 bases between them. Germline V CDR1 and CDR2: SGHRS, YFSETQ. The CDR3 coding sequence is TGCGCCAGCAGCTACGATGCAACTAATGAAAAACTGTTTTTT. Protein product: CASSYDATNEKLFF.

This clonotype was recorded at least ten times. V is TRBV5-1 and J is TRBJ2-3; D is uncertain. Germline V lookup: CDR1 SGHRS, CDR2 YFSETQ. The CDR3 is made up of 14 amino acids. V was clipped by 4 bases and J by 5 bases, with 14 bases between them. The CDR3 loop is CASSTGTVGDTQYF. The CDR3, as DNA: TGCGCCAGCAGCACTGGAACTGTGGGAGATACGCAGTATTTT. Combining the CDR3 with reference TRBV5-1 and TRBJ2-3 gives the whole variable domain KAGVTQTPRYLIKTRGQQVTLSCSPISGHRSVSWYQQTPGQGLQFLFEYFSETQRNKGNFPGRFSGRQFSNSRSEMNVSTLELGDSALYLCASSTGTVGDTQYFGPGTRLTVL.

This clonotype has ten or more counts. The chain joins TRBV5-1 to TRBJ2-1, with D perhaps matching TRBD2 (6 bases). V was clipped by 1 base and J by 4 bases, with 12 bases between them. In germline, CDR1 is SGHRS, CDR2 YFSETQ. The CDR3 contains 15 residues. The CDR3 loop is CASSLMASAYNEQFF. The CDR3 nucleotides are TGCGCCAGCAGCTTGATGGCTAGCGCGTACAATGAGCAGTTCTTC.

This clonotype was seen many times. The chain employs TRBV29-1 and TRBJ1-3, with D perhaps TRBD1 (6 bases). The CDR3 has 17 residues. Trimming removed 0 bases at V and 2 bases at J, with 17 bases between. Germline CDR1 SQVTM, CDR2 ANQGSEA. As DNA, the CDR3 is TGCAGCGTTGAAGAGGGGGCAGGGCCGGGCGCTGGAAACACCATATATTTT. Protein sequence: CSVEEGAGPGAGNTIYF.

Many counts were recorded for this clonotype. This chain uses TRBV6-2 or TRBV6-3 with TRBJ2-7; no firm D call. V shed 7 bases and J shed 3 bases, with 19 bases lying between them. Germline V lookup: CDR1 MNHEY, CDR2 SVGEGT. CDR3 length: 15 residues. CDR3 sequence: CASTLSPLNNYEQYF. In DNA form, the CDR3 reads TGTGCCAGCACCCTATCGCCCCTCAACAACTACGAGCAGTACTTC.

The J gene is TRBJ1-1, the V gene TRBV27; D is perhaps TRBD1 (5 bases). The CDR3 length is 18 residues. Trimming removed 5 bases at V and 3 bases at J, with 25 bases between. CDR1 is MNHEY and CDR2 is SMNVEV in the germline V gene (reference sequence). As DNA, the CDR3 is TGTGCCAGCAGTCCCAGTCCCGGGATAGGGGCCGGGGACACTGAAGCTTTCTTT. It encodes CASSPSPGIGAGDTEAFF.

This clonotype has at least ten counts. The chain recombines TRBV20-1 with TRBJ2-7, with TRBD2 as a possible D gene (5 bases). Trimming cost V 1 base and J 3 bases, with 16 bases left between them. CDR1 is DFQATT, CDR2 SNEGSKA, per germline (reference sequence). The CDR3 spans 15 residues. CDR3 sequence (DNA): TGCAGTGCTAGAGGCGGTGGAGGTGAAGACTACGAGCAGTACTTC. Translated: CSARGGGGEDYEQYF.

This clonotype was counted many times. This sequence joins TRBV6-5 and TRBJ1-1, with 7 bases fitting TRBD1. The junction had 8 bases not matched to a gene; V was cut back by 6 bases and J by 1 base. The length of the CDR3 is 15 residues. Germline V gives CDR1 MNHEY, CDR2 SVGAGI. CDR3 DNA: TGTGCCAGCAGCTCCCACAGGGGAGGGAACACTGAAGCTTTCTTT. Its protein is CASSSHRGGNTEAFF.

At least ten counts were recorded for this clonotype. The rearrangement links TRBV12-3 or TRBV12-4 to TRBJ1-3, with D uncertain. Trimming cost V 2 bases and J 0 bases, with 8 bases left between them. The CDR3 loop spans 15 amino acids. The CDR3 DNA is TGTGCCAGCAGTTTAAGGGCAGTCTCTGGAAACACCATATATTTT. The encoded protein is CASSLRAVSGNTIYF.

This clonotype was picked up many times. The rearrangement uses TRBV27 and TRBJ1-1; tentatively, D is TRBD1 (6 bases). The V end was cut by 5 bases, the J end by 2 bases, with 12 bases between. Germline V lookup: CDR1 MNHEY, CDR2 SMNVEV (reference sequence). The CDR3 is 14 residues long. The chain's CDR3 is CASSVNRDNTEAFF. In DNA, the CDR3 is TGTGCCAGCAGTGTTAACAGGGACAACACTGAAGCTTTCTTT.

The chain links TRBV12-3 or TRBV12-4 to TRBJ2-1, with D possibly TRBD2 on 6 matching bases. The CDR3 consists of 13 residues. V gave up 7 bases and J gave up 10 bases, with 17 bases separating them. This CDR3 is CASIMTSAGEQFF. Written as DNA, the CDR3 is TGTGCCAGCATTATGACGTCCGCGGGGGAGCAGTTCTTC.

This clonotype appeared many times. This chain joins TRBV11-2 and TRBJ1-1; the D gene is possibly TRBD1 (5 bases). Per the germline V gene, CDR1 is SGHAT and CDR2 is FQNNGV. The CDR3 sequence is 17 residues long. V was trimmed by 0 bases and J by 2 bases, leaving 16 bases between them. The CDR3 DNA is TGTGCCAGCAGCTTAGACGCCGGGACCATGTTAAACACTGAAGCTTTCTTT. Protein: CASSLDAGTMLNTEAFF.

This clonotype has ten or more counts. The chain recombines TRBV27 with TRBJ1-5; a weak D match, TRBD1 (5 bases). Germline V CDR1 and CDR2: MNHEY, SMNVEV (reference sequence). This CDR3 is 14 amino acids long. V dropped 2 bases and J dropped 1 base, with 6 bases sitting between them. CDR3 in amino acids: CASSLGGSNQPQHF. CDR3 nucleotide sequence: TGTGCCAGCAGTTTAGGGGGGAGCAATCAGCCCCAGCATTTT.

This clonotype was counted only a few times. The J gene is TRBJ2-2, the V gene TRBV7-7, with a weak D call TRBD1 (5 bases). The length of the CDR3 is 15 residues. V was cut by 6 bases and J by 4 bases, with 15 bases left in between. The germline CDR1 and CDR2 sequences are SSHAT and FNYEAQ (reference sequence). This CDR3 reads CASRQGVGGTGELFF. The DNA for the CDR3 is TGTGCCAGCAGGCAAGGGGTCGGTGGCACCGGGGAGCTGTTTTTT.

This clonotype was counted ten times or more. The gene calls are TRBV6-2 or TRBV6-3 and TRBJ1-6; the D is unclear. The germline gives CDR1 MNHEY, CDR2 SVGEGT. The CDR3 sequence is 16 residues long. Trimming left V 4 bases short and J 6 bases short, with 16 bases between. The CDR3 coding sequence is TGTGCCAGCAGTTCAACCAATTTTGAAGCTAATTCACCCCTCCACTTT. As protein: CASSSTNFEANSPLHF.

Many counts were recorded for this clonotype. The chain couples TRBV6-2 or TRBV6-3 to TRBJ2-1; 14 nucleotides match TRBD2. The CDR3 spans 16 residues. V was clipped by 6 bases and J by 8 bases; unmatched bases: 9. CDR1 is MNHEY, CDR2 SVGEGT, per germline. The CDR3 here is CASSRQTSGREDEQFF. CDR3 bases: TGTGCCAGCAGCCGACAGACTAGCGGGAGGGAGGATGAGCAGTTCTTC.

This clonotype was detected many times. The chain employs TRBV11-2 and TRBJ2-2; D call uncertain. The CDR3 spans 15 residues. Per germline, CDR1 SGHAT and CDR2 FQNNGV. The V gene lost 5 bases and the J gene lost 6 bases, with 16 bases spanning the gap. The CDR3 region is CASSTGRTGPGELFF. The CDR3 bases are TGTGCCAGCAGCACCGGACGGACCGGCCCCGGGGAGCTGTTTTTT.

This clonotype was counted at least ten times. The CDR3 loop reads CAIRELAGLAEQDTQYF. CDR3 nucleotides: TGTGCCATCAGAGAACTCGCGGGACTAGCGGAGCAGGATACGCAGTATTTT. The genes are TRBV10-3 and TRBJ2-3; 11 bases agree with TRBD2. V lost 6 bases and J lost 6; bases outside the gene matches: 14. The CDR3 extends over 17 amino acids. The germline gives CDR1 ENHRY, CDR2 SYGVKD.

At least ten counts were recorded for this clonotype. CDR3 nucleotides: TGCAGCGTGAATACCGGGACAGGACGCACAGATACGCAGTATTTT. Its protein is CSVNTGTGRTDTQYF. The chain is built from TRBV29-1 and TRBJ2-3; 8 bases fit TRBD1. Germline V gives CDR1 SQVTM, CDR2 ANQGSEA. Trimming removed 6 bases from V and 1 base from J; junction bases left unmatched: 9. This CDR3 is built from 15 residues.

At least ten counts were recorded for this clonotype. V usage is TRBV28 and J usage is TRBJ2-7; tentative D call: TRBD1 (6 bases). Trimming shortened V by 8 bases and J by 2 bases, and 13 bases separated the two germline ends. Germline V gene data show CDR1 as MDHEN and CDR2 as SYDVKM. This CDR3 contains 13 residues. CDR3 bases: TGTGCCAGCGTAGAACAGGGAGCCTACGAGCAGTACTTC. Residues: CASVEQGAYEQYF.

This chain connects TRBV7-2 to TRBJ2-7; 7 positions match TRBD2. J gave up 2 bases and V 1 base, and 2 bases lay outside the gene matches. CDR3 length: 14 residues. Germline lookup yields CDR1 SGHTA and CDR2 FQGNSA. The CDR3 coding sequence is TGTGCCAGCAGCTTAGTAGCGGGTACCTACGAGCAGTACTTC. Amino acid sequence: CASSLVAGTYEQYF. The entire variable domain, with the rest obtained from reference TRBV7-2 and TRBJ2-7, is as follows: GAGVSQSPSNKVTEKGKDVELRCDPISGHTALYWYRQSLGQGLEFLIYFQGNSAPDKSGLPSDRFSAERTGGSVSTLTIQRTQQEDSAVYLCASSLVAGTYEQYFGPGTRLTVT.

The table lists this clonotype with many counts. The chain joins TRBV25-1 to TRBJ1-6, with a tentative D call TRBD1 (5 bases). The V gene's germline CDR1 is MGHDK and CDR2 SYGVNS. V dropped 6 bases and J dropped 5 bases, with 17 bases sitting between them. CDR3 length equals 16 residues. CDR3 in amino acids: CASRSGTGIDNSPLHF. Here the CDR3 DNA reads TGTGCCAGCAGATCCGGTACAGGAATAGATAATTCACCCCTCCACTTT.

This clonotype was seen ten or more times. The rearrangement links TRBV5-1 to TRBJ2-1; 7 bases are a match to TRBD2. Germline V CDR1 and CDR2: SGHRS, YFSETQ. Trimming took 5 bases from V and 3 from J; bases not matched to a gene: 14. The CDR3 is 17 residues long. CDR3 sequence (DNA): TGCGCCAGCAGGACAGAGACGGGCGGGAGACTCTACAATGAGCAGTTCTTC. Encoded protein: CASRTETGGRLYNEQFF. Complete variable domain (other parts from reference TRBV5-1 and TRBJ2-1): KAGVTQTPRYLIKTRGQQVTLSCSPISGHRSVSWYQQTPGQGLQFLFEYFSETQRNKGNFPGRFSGRQFSNSRSEMNVSTLELGDSALYLCASRTETGGRLYNEQFFGPGTRLTVL.

This clonotype was seen many times. V usage is TRBV5-5 and J usage is TRBJ1-2, with D uncertain. The ends were cut back, 2 bases at V and 4 bases at J, with 18 bases in the middle. CDR1 SGHKS and CDR2 YYEKEE come from the germline V gene (reference sequence). The length of the CDR3 is 16 residues. The CDR3 nucleotides are TGTGCCAGCAGCTTAGTGTTCCGGACGGTCGGCTATGGCTACACCTTC. It is translated as CASSLVFRTVGYGYTF. The variable domain in full, completed from reference TRBV5-5 and TRBJ1-2, reads DAGVTQSPTHLIKTRGQQVTLRCSPISGHKSVSWYQQVLGQGPQFIFQYYEKEERGRGNFPDRFSARQFPNYSSELNVNALLLGDSALYLCASSLVFRTVGYGYTFGSGTRLTVV.

A few counts support this clonotype. The chain recombines TRBV7-8 with TRBJ2-7; TRBD2 matches at 14 bases. This CDR3 region has 17 residues. Germline V gene data show CDR1 as SGHVS and CDR2 as FQNEAQ. J lost 0 bases, V lost 3 bases, and 4 bases had no gene match. CDR3 in amino acids: CASSLGGTSGSSYEQYF. The CDR3 DNA is TGTGCCAGCAGCTTGGGAGGGACTAGCGGGAGCTCCTACGAGCAGTACTTC.

This clonotype was counted at least ten times. The chain links TRBV5-1 to TRBJ2-5; D is unclear. V lost 0 bases and J lost 4, with 16 bases in between. Germline V gene data show CDR1 as SGHRS and CDR2 as YFSETQ. This CDR3 comprises 16 residues. The CDR3 region is CASSLDPAPLGETQYF. CDR3 DNA sequence: TGCGCCAGCAGCTTGGATCCAGCGCCGCTGGGAGAGACCCAGTACTTC.